This is a list of T cell receptor beta chains from one sample in a study of T cells in localized non-small cell lung cancer. Profiled with immunoSEQ multiplex PCR; TCRdb holds only in-frame clones, not every one. The profile shows about 5,400 clones, approximately 34% of them singletons. The source was lung tumor tissue, collected before any cancer treatment. The source of these receptors is a male donor aged 60 or over with stage I squamous cell lung carcinoma. Each CDR3 is given with its conserved first and last residue. Fields, in order: V gene, clone size, D gene, CDR3 protein. D genes are given only for firm matches. The listing skips clone size in some rows; elsewhere it reads once, few, many or a size class.

>TRBV6-8|few|.
CASSYRPGAGRNEQYF
>TRBV19|.|.
CASSILGTTNEKLFF
>TRBV11-3|.|TRBD1
CASSPQDRGNNEQFF
>TRBV6-8|.|.
CAISNGRGNNEKLFF
>TRBV9|.|TRBD1
CASRAPGRGLAEAFF
>TRBV11-3|.|.
CASSPRGRGGSPLHF
>TRBV9|.|TRBD1
CASSPRTGASFF
>TRBV30|medium-sized|.
CAWSVGGFTEAFF
>TRBV9|.|.
CASSTHGDSPLHF
>TRBV18|.|.
CASSPTQGTFYGYTF
>TRBV18|few|TRBD1
CASSPPTGANEQYF
>TRBV19|.|TRBD1
CASRETGHLSYNEQFF
>TRBV19|.|.
CASSIGVSSYNEQFF
>TRBV9|.|.
CASSRFQSGEQYF
>TRBV1|.|.
CASSLAGTSGLNEQFF
>TRBV6-8|.|.
CASSPPTGYNEQFF
>TRBV10-3|few|.
CAISEDPSSYNEQFF
>TRBV6-7|.|.
CASNIRYEQYF
>TRBV9|few|.
CASSVGGGANQPQHF
>TRBV5-1|once|.
CASSLGLGDTDYEQYF
>TRBV7-1|few|.
CASSVSIDFSGGELFF
>TRBV5-1|.|TRBD1
CASSYGQGGSSGNTIYF
>TRBV19|.|.
CASSIAGGYQETQYF
>TRBV6-8|few|TRBD2
CASSQPSGADTQYF
>TRBV6-8|.|.
CASSYSSGAGMTGELFF
>TRBV9|medium-sized|TRBD2
CASSVGWGGSYNEQFF
>TRBV9|few|.
CASSLLQGQQFF
>TRBV18|.|TRBD1
CASSAPDRPRSGYTF
>TRBV11-3|medium-sized|TRBD1
CASSLGPQGEKAFF
>TRBV6-8|few|.
CASRDGSSYNSPLHF
>TRBV11-3|medium-sized|.
CASSFKAGMNTEAFF
>TRBV18|few|.
CASSQDRNTEAFF
>TRBV6-7|few|TRBD2
CASSYSTSGGVSSYEQYF
>TRBV18|.|TRBD1
CASSPQAGQGGFETQYF
>TRBV28|.|.
CASTSMGATAFF
>TRBV19|.|TRBD2
CASSSLAGAYNEQFF
>TRBV19|.|.
CASSQGINQPQHF
>TRBV11-3|few|TRBD1
CASSHEGQGNTEAFF
>TRBV29-1|few|.
CSVEGGAGYGYTF
>TRBV28|.|TRBD1
CASSLPGQGRREAFF